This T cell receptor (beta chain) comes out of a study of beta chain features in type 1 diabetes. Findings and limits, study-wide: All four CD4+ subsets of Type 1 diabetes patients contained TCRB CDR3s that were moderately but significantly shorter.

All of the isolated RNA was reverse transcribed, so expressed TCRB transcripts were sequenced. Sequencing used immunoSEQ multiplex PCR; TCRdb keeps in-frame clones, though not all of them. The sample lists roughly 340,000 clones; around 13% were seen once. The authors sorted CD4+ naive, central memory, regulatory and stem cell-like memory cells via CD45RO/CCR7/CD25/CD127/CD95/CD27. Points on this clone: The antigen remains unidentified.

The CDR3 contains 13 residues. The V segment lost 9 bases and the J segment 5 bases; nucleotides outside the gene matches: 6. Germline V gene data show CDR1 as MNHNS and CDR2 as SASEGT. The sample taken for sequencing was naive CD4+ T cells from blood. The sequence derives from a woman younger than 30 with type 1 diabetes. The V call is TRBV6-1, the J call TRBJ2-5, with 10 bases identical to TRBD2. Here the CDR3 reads CARKRGGRETQYF. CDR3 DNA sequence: TGTGCCAGAAAGCGGGGGGGGCGCGAGACCCAGTACTTC.